This T cell receptor (beta chain) was captured by sequencing in a study of blood T cells in healthy people across ages. Regarding the study as a whole: Long-lived donors carried more naive CD4+ cells and greater diversity than aged donors. Calculation of diversity from one million T cells yielded estimates considered to be underestimates.

Researchers report isolating at least 6 million PBMCs per sample. Next came a second PCR, run for about 7 to 12 cycles, which used a sample-barcoded 5' primer along with a J-beta primer mix. Each CDR3 protein gets one entry after TCRdb re-called the 5' RACE reads with MiXCR. Here the sample spans about 500,000 distinct CDR3 sequences, approximately 25% being singletons. CDR1 and CDR2 from the germline V gene are MDHEN and SYDVKM. Losses at the gene ends were 3 bases for V and 5 bases for J; bases not matched to a gene: 14. The CDR3 extends over 18 amino acids. With regard to this clonotype: Its antigen is currently unknown.

The same specimen was also included in a second study, on T cells of mothers and their children. That source notes: In each mother, TCR beta CDR3 reads exceeded 9 million; in each child, they numbered approximately 3 million.

The receptor was isolated from a boy aged 10-17 years in good health. Sequencing was done on a sample of blood. The gene calls are TRBV28 and TRBJ2-1; 9 bases line up with TRBD2. The CDR3 DNA reads TGTGCCAGCAGTTTTCCCCCTGGAGCGGGAGGCCGAGACAATGAGCAGTTCTTC. It encodes CASSFPPGAGGRDNEQFF.